These 13 T cell receptor beta chains were all obtained from the same sample, sequenced in a study of blood T cell repertoires in COVID-19. Generated by immunoSEQ multiplex PCR, the TCRdb table keeps only in-frame clones and is missing some. The table shows nearly 300,000 clones, with approximately 88% occurring only once. Sample: peripheral blood. All receptors derive from a young woman who had recovered from COVID-19.

The chain has TRBV19 and TRBJ1-4; TRBD1 agrees at 10 bases. Germline assignment: CDR1 LNHDA and CDR2 SQIVND (reference sequence). Unmatched junction bases numbered 6, after V lost 5 bases and J lost 3 bases. This CDR3 is built from 16 residues. The CDR3 here is CASSPRGTGANEKLFF. The CDR3 DNA reads as TGTGCCAGTAGTCCCCGAGGGACAGGGGCTAATGAAAAACTGTTTTTT.

The chain has TRBV5-1 and TRBJ1-2; 7 nucleotides line up with TRBD1. CDR1 is SGHRS and CDR2 is YFSETQ in the germline V gene. The CDR3 has 15 residues. V shed 0 bases and J 0 bases; nucleotides not matched to a gene: 2. The CDR3 spells CASSLGGTANYGYTF. CDR3 bases: TGCGCCAGCAGCTTGGGGGGGACAGCTAACTATGGCTACACCTTC.

Concerning this clone itself: The same CDR3 is also encoded by other DNA sequences in this sample. The rearrangement joins TRBV7-2 to TRBJ1-1; TRBD1 is a possible D gene (5 bases). Trimming removed 1 base from V and 4 bases from J, with 10 bases in between. CDR1 SGHTA and CDR2 FQGNSA come from the germline V gene. The CDR3 is made up of 14 amino acids. CDR3 nucleotides: TGTGCCAGCAGCTTAGTTCAGGGATCCACTGAAGCTTTCTTT. Translating it yields CASSLVQGSTEAFF.

This clone was picked up one time. The V gene is TRBV7-2, the J gene TRBJ1-5; TRBD1 aligns across 7 bases. This CDR3 region has 14 residues. V shed 2 bases and J 7 bases; nucleotides not matched to a gene: 5. CDR1 and CDR2 from the germline V gene are SGHTA and FQGNSA. CDR3 sequence reads: CASSLRQGGQPQHF. CDR3 in DNA: TGTGCCAGCAGCTTAAGACAGGGAGGCCAGCCCCAGCATTTT. Full variable domain (rest looked up from reference TRBV7-2 and TRBJ1-5): GAGVSQSPSNKVTEKGKDVELRCDPISGHTALYWYRQSLGQGLEFLIYFQGNSAPDKSGLPSDRFSAERTGGSVSTLTIQRTQQEDSAVYLCASSLRQGGQPQHFGDGTRLSIL.

V usage is TRBV6-5 and J usage is TRBJ2-7; weak D call: TRBD2 (6 bases). The CDR3 has 14 amino acids. Trimming removed 3 bases at V and 6 bases at J, with 15 bases between. The germline CDR1 and CDR2 sequences are MNHEY and SVGAGI. CDR3: CASSYGAGLGEQYF. The CDR3 nucleotides read TGTGCCAGCAGTTATGGGGCGGGGCTGGGCGAGCAGTACTTC.

This clone has a handful of counts. The chain links TRBV11-3 to TRBJ1-1; D is undetermined. CDR3 size: 13 residues. The germline CDR1 and CDR2 sequences are SGHNT and YENEEA. Trimming took 1 base from V and 1 from J, leaving 4 bases between them. DNA for the CDR3: TGTGCCAGCAGCTTAGCCAGGAACACTGAAGCTTTCTTT. It specifies CASSLARNTEAFF.

V gene TRBV9 combines with J gene TRBJ2-3, with D perhaps matching TRBD2 (6 bases). The V gene's germline CDR1 is SGDLS and CDR2 YYNGEE. Trimming stripped 1 base from V and 5 bases from J, with 17 bases between. The CDR3 has 16 residues. CDR3 protein: CASSVSPWGDEDTQYF. The CDR3 nucleotides are TGTGCCAGCAGCGTATCTCCTTGGGGGGATGAAGATACGCAGTATTTT.

The chain employs TRBV2 and TRBJ2-3, with TRBD1 identical over 8 bases. After removal of 6 bases from V and 9 bases from J, the junction contained 5 bases not matched to a gene. The CDR3 has 12 residues. Looked up from germline, CDR1 is SNHLY and CDR2 is FYNNEI. The CDR3 reads CASSDGQGTQYF. The CDR3 bases are TGTGCCAGCAGCGATGGACAGGGAACGCAGTATTTT.

This chain joins TRBV27 and TRBJ1-1; the D gene is possibly TRBD1 (5 bases). Germline loops: CDR1 MNHEY, CDR2 SMNVEV (reference sequence). V shed 4 bases and J shed 1 base, with 13 bases lying between them. The CDR3 is made up of 15 amino acids. The CDR3, as DNA: TGTGCCAGCAGTTCGGGGGTTGAACCGAACACTGAAGCTTTCTTT. It translates to CASSSGVEPNTEAFF.

The V gene is TRBV6-6, the J gene TRBJ2-7; 9 bases are shared with TRBD1. V lost 6 bases to trimming and J lost 11 bases; unmatched junction nucleotides: 8. The CDR3 has 12 residues. The germline CDR1 and CDR2 sequences are MNHNY and SVGAGI (reference sequence). The CDR3 DNA reads as TGTGCCAGCAGGGAAGGACAGGGGATTGAGTACTTC. Protein: CASREGQGIEYF.

This clone was observed a single time. This chain uses TRBV19 with TRBJ2-2; 7 bases line up with TRBD2. The CDR3 runs 20 residues. With 1 base clipped from V and 3 bases from J, the junction kept 17 bases outside the gene matches. CDR1 is LNHDA and CDR2 is SQIVND in the germline V gene (reference sequence). The chain's CDR3 is CASSIVALLTSLKHTGELFF. CDR3 nucleotides: TGTGCCAGTAGTATAGTTGCCCTCCTGACTAGCCTAAAACACACCGGGGAGCTGTTTTTT. Drawing the rest from reference TRBV19 and TRBJ2-2, the complete variable domain is DGGITQSPKYLFRKEGQNVTLSCEQNLNHDAMYWYRQDPGQGLRLIYYSQIVNDFQKGDIAEGYSVSREKKESFPLTVTSAQKNPTAFYLCASSIVALLTSLKHTGELFFGEGSRLTVL.

This clone was detected once. The chain employs TRBV19 and TRBJ1-3, with TRBD1 identical over 7 bases. The CDR3 length is 19 residues. Germline V gives CDR1 LNHDA, CDR2 SQIVND (reference sequence). Germline trimming cut 5 bases from V and 2 bases from J; bases unmatched to any gene: 18. As DNA, the CDR3 is TGTGCCAGTAGTCGATGGACAGGATCTGGAAGTGGTACTGGAAACACCATATATTTT. It is translated as CASSRWTGSGSGTGNTIYF.

The chain carries TRBV5-1 and TRBJ2-2, with TRBD1 identical over 7 bases. Germline-derived CDR1 and CDR2 are SGHRS and YFSETQ. The CDR3 extends over 14 amino acids. The V segment lost 6 bases and the J segment 1 base; nucleotides outside the gene matches: 3. CDR3 coding DNA: TGCGCCAGCAAACGACAGGGGAACACCGGGGAGCTGTTTTTT. Its protein is CASKRQGNTGELFF.